One and the same sample provided the 5 T cell receptor beta chains below, sequenced in a study of blood T cell repertoires in COVID-19. TCRdb's copy holds only in-frame clones and misses some; the assay was immunoSEQ multiplex PCR. The table has almost 400,000 clones, 85% to 90% seen once. The sample was PBMCs or T cells enriched from blood (not recorded which). The receptors derive from a woman in her thirties with acute COVID-19.

The chain carries TRBV5-1 and TRBJ2-7, with 7 bases fitting TRBD1. Germline CDR1 SGHRS, CDR2 YFSETQ. The CDR3 consists of 15 residues. V lost 4 bases to trimming and J lost 2 bases; unmatched junction nucleotides: 9. CDR3 coding DNA: TGCGCCAGCAGCACGGGGACAGTTAAAGCCTACGAGCAGTACTTC. It yields the protein CASSTGTVKAYEQYF. The variable domain in full, completed from reference TRBV5-1 and TRBJ2-7, reads KAGVTQTPRYLIKTRGQQVTLSCSPISGHRSVSWYQQTPGQGLQFLFEYFSETQRNKGNFPGRFSGRQFSNSRSEMNVSTLELGDSALYLCASSTGTVKAYEQYFGPGTRLTVT.

The V gene is TRBV6-5, the J gene TRBJ1-2; TRBD1 matches 8 bases. The V gene end was trimmed by 5 bases and the J gene end by 8 bases; junction bases not matched to a gene: 7. Looked up from germline, CDR1 is MNHEY and CDR2 is SVGAGI. The CDR3 runs to 13 residues. CDR3 loop: CASSLRTGFGYTF. The CDR3 DNA reads TGTGCCAGCAGTCTACGGACAGGGTTCGGCTACACCTTC.

V and J are TRBV19 and TRBJ1-2; D remains unclear. Deletions cut 4 bases from V and 5 bases from J, with 17 bases between. The CDR3 loop spans 15 amino acids. Germline V gene sequence: CDR1 LNHDA, CDR2 SQIVND (reference sequence). CDR3 sequence: CASSNLGGRPYGYTF. CDR3 DNA sequence: TGTGCCAGTAGTAATCTCGGAGGCAGGCCTTATGGCTACACCTTC.

The CDR3 reads CASSLQGADTGELFF. The CDR3 DNA is TGTGCCAGCAGCTTACAGGGGGCGGACACCGGGGAGCTGTTTTTT. The chain recombines TRBV9 with TRBJ2-2; TRBD1 matches at 9 bases. Germline V gene lookup returns CDR1 SGDLS and CDR2 YYNGEE. Trimming at V came to 4 bases and at J to 3 bases, leaving 4 bases not matched to a gene. This CDR3 comprises 15 residues.

The J gene is TRBJ1-3, the V gene TRBV2; D ambiguous. The CDR3 length is 14 residues. V gave up 4 bases and J gave up 2 bases, with 9 bases separating them. CDR1 is SNHLY, CDR2 FYNNEI, per germline. The CDR3 nucleotides are TGTGCCAGCAGTGCACTGGCGGCTGGAAACACCATATATTTT. Encoded protein: CASSALAAGNTIYF.